The 14 T cell receptor beta chains presented below share a single source sample, sequenced in a study of control samples from healthy donors and cancer patients. TCRdb's table, derived via immunoSEQ multiplex PCR, lists solely in-frame clones and lacks some. The sample records 100,000 to 150,000 clones, roughly 90% being singletons. Specimen: blood. The receptors here all came from a man aged 35 to 55 in good health.

The V and J genes are TRBV11-1 and TRBJ2-5; a weak D match, TRBD2 (5 bases). Trimming left V 2 bases short and J 4 bases short, with 11 bases between. Per the germline V gene, CDR1 is SGHAT and CDR2 is FQDESV (reference sequence). This CDR3 has 14 amino acids. Here the CDR3 reads CASSLQAGGETQYF. DNA for the CDR3: TGTGCCAGCAGCTTACAGGCAGGAGGAGAGACCCAGTACTTC.

The CDR3 DNA is TGTGCCACCAGTGATTCCCGGACTAGCGCACGCACAGATACGCAGTATTTT. The encoded protein is CATSDSRTSARTDTQYF. This chain links TRBV24-1 with TRBJ2-3; TRBD2 matches at 9 bases. The CDR3 runs to 17 residues. Germline V CDR1 and CDR2: KGHDR, SFDVKD. J gave up 1 base and V 2 bases, and 6 bases lay outside the gene matches.

This chain links TRBV27 with TRBJ2-5, with D perhaps TRBD1 (6 bases). This CDR3 is 15 amino acids long. Germline assignment: CDR1 MNHEY and CDR2 SMNVEV (reference sequence). V lost 4 bases, J lost 1 base, and 13 bases lay in between. The CDR3 spells CASSSRDIPQETQYF. The DNA for the CDR3 is TGTGCCAGCAGTTCCCGGGACATTCCCCAAGAGACCCAGTACTTC.

This clone occurred once. This sequence joins TRBV19 and TRBJ1-4; 8 positions agree with TRBD1. The CDR3 is 14 residues long. Trimming took 4 bases from V and 8 from J; bases not matched to a gene: 6. The germline gives CDR1 LNHDA, CDR2 SQIVND (reference sequence). The CDR3 DNA is TGTGCCAGTAGTACCGGACAGGGCCGAGAAAAACTGTTTTTT. Protein sequence: CASSTGQGREKLFF.

The chain joins TRBV18 to TRBJ2-1; D possibly matches TRBD1 or TRBD2 (5 bases each). V dropped 3 bases and J dropped 10 bases, with 16 bases sitting between them. Germline V lookup: CDR1 KGHSH, CDR2 LQKENI. This CDR3 is 14 amino acids long. Here the CDR3 DNA reads TGTGCCAGCTCACCCGGGACGGTCCTCCAAGAGCAGTTCTTC. This encodes CASSPGTVLQEQFF. Complete variable domain (other parts from reference TRBV18 and TRBJ2-1): NAGVMQNPRHLVRRRGQEARLRCSPMKGHSHVYWYRQLPEEGLKFMVYLQKENIIDESGMPKERFSAEFPKEGPSILRIQQVVRGDSAAYFCASSPGTVLQEQFFGPGTRLTVL.

V and J are TRBV7-9 and TRBJ1-5; possible D gene TRBD1, 6 bases. The CDR3 contains 13 residues. The germline CDR1 and CDR2 sequences are SEHNR and FQNEAQ (reference sequence). The V and J ends lost 4 bases and 3 bases respectively, with 7 bases between them. This CDR3 is CASSWDNNQPQHF. DNA for the CDR3: TGTGCCAGCAGCTGGGACAACAATCAGCCCCAGCATTTT. Filled out from reference TRBV7-9 and TRBJ1-5, the complete variable domain reads DTGVSQNPRHKITKRGQNVTFRCDPISEHNRLYWYRQTLGQGPEFLTYFQNEAQLEKSRLLSDRFSAERPKGSFSTLEIQRTEQGDSAMYLCASSWDNNQPQHFGDGTRLSIL.

The chain combines TRBV18 with TRBJ2-1; weak D call: TRBD2 (5 bases). Deletions cut 3 bases from V and 5 bases from J, with 14 bases between. CDR1 is KGHSH and CDR2 is LQKENI in the germline V gene. The CDR3 is made up of 15 amino acids. The CDR3, as DNA: TGTGCCAGCTCACCCACGGCGGGCCTAGACAATGAGCAGTTCTTC. It codes for CASSPTAGLDNEQFF.

Turning to this clone: The sample holds other DNA sequences that translate to the same CDR3. The V gene is TRBV6-1, the J gene TRBJ2-7, with 9 positions matching TRBD2. The germline CDR1 and CDR2 sequences are MNHNS and SASEGT. Trimming cost V 4 bases and J 5 bases; bases outside gene matches: 12. The CDR3 is 16 amino acids. The CDR3: CASSGIRGGGAHEQYF. The CDR3 DNA follows: TGTGCCAGCAGTGGGATAAGGGGCGGGGGGGCCCACGAGCAGTACTTC.

V is TRBV6-1 and J is TRBJ2-1, with TRBD1 matching 7 bases. Germline V gene data show CDR1 as MNHNS and CDR2 as SASEGT. V shed 3 bases, J shed 6 bases, and the junction held 14 bases outside the gene matches. CDR3 length: 17 amino acids. The CDR3 reads CASSDLPTGRISNEQFF. The CDR3 nucleotides read TGTGCCAGCAGTGACCTGCCGACAGGGAGAATTTCCAATGAGCAGTTCTTC.

V gene TRBV29-1 combines with J gene TRBJ2-6, with D unresolved. The V end was cut by 4 bases, the J end by 3 bases, with 16 bases between. Germline V lookup: CDR1 SQVTM, CDR2 ANQGSEA. CDR3 size: 16 residues. The CDR3 sequence is CSVVGSGSGGANVLTF. CDR3 DNA sequence: TGCAGCGTTGTGGGATCCGGTTCAGGTGGGGCCAACGTCCTGACTTTC.

This chain joins TRBV2 and TRBJ2-5; 8 bases match TRBD2. Trimming took 5 bases from V and 5 from J; bases not matched to a gene: 7. The CDR3 has 14 amino acids. The germline CDR1 and CDR2 sequences are SNHLY and FYNNEI. CDR3 bases: TGTGCCAGCAGTTCAGCGGGGGCGAGGGAGACCCAGTACTTC. Its translation: CASSSAGARETQYF. Full variable domain (missing parts from reference TRBV2 and TRBJ2-5): EPEVTQTPSHQVTQMGQEVILRCVPISNHLYFYWYRQILGQKVEFLVSFYNNEISEKSEIFDDQFSVERPDGSNFTLKIRSTKLEDSAMYFCASSSAGARETQYFGPGTRLLVL.

This clone was detected once. V usage is TRBV23-1 and J usage is TRBJ2-7, with 15 nucleotides matching TRBD2. TRBV23-1 is an ORF, and what it does is uncertain. The CDR3 covers 19 residues. V lost 1 base and J lost 0; bases outside the gene matches: 7. The CDR3 protein is CASSQFGTSGGPNSYEQYF. The CDR3 DNA reads as TGCGCCAGCAGTCAATTTGGGACTAGCGGGGGGCCAAACTCCTACGAGCAGTACTTC.

The CDR3 loop reads CASSVQGARGGNTIYF. The DNA for the CDR3 is TGCGCCAGCAGCGTACAGGGGGCGCGAGGTGGAAACACCATATATTTT. The chain recombines TRBV5-1 with TRBJ1-3; 9 positions match TRBD1. V lost 4 bases and J lost 3; bases outside the gene matches: 8. CDR3 length: 16 amino acids. The germline CDR1 and CDR2 sequences are SGHRS and YFSETQ.

This chain connects TRBV6-5 to TRBJ2-5; D is ambiguous. Germline values: CDR1 MNHEY, CDR2 SVGAGI. There are 11 residues in the CDR3. Trimming removed 3 bases from V and 5 bases from J, with 4 bases in between. CDR3 DNA sequence: TGTGCCAGCAGTTATGGGGAGACCCAGTACTTC. Protein sequence: CASSYGETQYF.